The entry below describes one TCR beta chain. Antigen specificity is unknown. Time point defined: baseline pretreatment blood. As to treatment: 15 Gy SBRT to primary tumor, nephrectomy 4 weeks later. The protocol was immunoSEQ multiplex PCR, while the TCRdb copy is restricted to in-frame clones and leaves out a portion. The sample contains about 59,000 clones, 78% of which appear only once. CDR1 SGHTA and CDR2 FQGNSA come from the germline V gene. The length of the CDR3 is 16 residues. Trimming shortened V by 4 bases and J by 0 bases, and 15 bases separated the two germline ends. This sample was included in a study of radiation and T cells in renal cell carcinoma. Study information: Nephrectomy followed 15 Gy stereotactic body radiation by 4 weeks.

Study results and caveats: Top tumor clonotypes rose in blood 2 weeks post-radiation, then contracted.

This sequence joins TRBV7-2 and TRBJ1-2; D is unclear. This clonotype originated in a man aged 55 to 70 with renal cell carcinoma. The specimen comprised blood, sampled from a patient whose treatment included radiotherapy and nephrectomy. Written as DNA, the CDR3 is TGTGCCAGCAGCTCCAGGCCTGCCCAAGCTAACTATGGCTACACCTTC. It codes for CASSSRPAQANYGYTF.